A single sample is the source of the 13 T cell receptor beta chains below, sequenced in a study of OX40 agonist ivuxolimab in advanced cancers. Clones were sequenced by immunoSEQ multiplex PCR, and TCRdb holds only the in-frame ones, with some missing. The top ten clones hold approximately 0.3% of a sample with 80,000 or so clones, about nine tenths of them seen once. The source material was CD4+ or CD8+ T cells sorted from blood, sampled in a trial of the OX40 agonist ivuxolimab. Receptors were obtained from an adult with an advanced solid tumor such as melanoma, head and neck, liver or kidney cancer.

The chain couples TRBV28 to TRBJ2-2; perhaps TRBD1 as D (6 bases). The CDR3 has 15 amino acids. V was shortened by 0 bases and J by 4 bases, with 9 bases between the two germline ends. Per the germline V gene, CDR1 is MDHEN and CDR2 is SYDVKM. In DNA form, the CDR3 reads TGTGCCAGCAGTTTATGGGGGGCAAGCACCGGGGAGCTGTTTTTT. This encodes CASSLWGASTGELFF. Full variable domain (outside the CDR3, taken from reference TRBV28 and TRBJ2-2): DVKVTQSSRYLVKRTGEKVFLECVQDMDHENMFWYRQDPGLGLRLIYFSYDVKMKEKGDIPEGYSVSREKKERFSLILESASTNQTSMYLCASSLWGASTGELFFGEGSRLTVL.

This clone has only one observation. This chain joins TRBV5-1 and TRBJ1-1; D not resolved. The CDR3 contains 15 residues. Germline CDR1 SGHRS, CDR2 YFSETQ. Trimming took off 2 bases at V and 2 bases at J, with 13 bases between the two ends. This CDR3 is CASSFRTGKNTEAFF. CDR3 in DNA: TGCGCCAGCAGCTTCCGGACGGGAAAAAACACTGAAGCTTTCTTT.

This clone was recorded a few times. J is TRBJ1-6 and V is TRBV28; a weak D match, TRBD1 (6 bases). Germline CDR1 is MDHEN and CDR2 is SYDVKM. The ends were cut back, 3 bases at V and 8 bases at J, with 8 bases in the middle. The CDR3 totals 13 residues. The CDR3 coding sequence is TGTGCCAGCAGTTTCAACAGGGATTCACCCCTCCACTTT. Protein product: CASSFNRDSPLHF.

V gene TRBV18 combines with J gene TRBJ1-2; the D is unclear. V lost 4 bases and J lost 2, with 11 bases in between. Germline CDR1 KGHSH, CDR2 LQKENI. This CDR3 region has 14 residues. The chain's CDR3 is CASSLGGLNYGYTF. Written as DNA, the CDR3 is TGTGCCAGCTCACTAGGTGGACTAAACTATGGCTACACCTTC.

This clone came up once. The rearrangement uses TRBV7-2 and TRBJ2-7; tentatively, D is TRBD2 (6 bases). Trimming took 2 bases from V and 6 from J, leaving 17 bases between them. The CDR3 has 15 residues. The germline gives CDR1 SGHTA, CDR2 FQGNSA. The CDR3 DNA reads TGTGCCAGCAGCTTAATTGCACTAGCAAAGGGCGAGCAGTACTTC. Protein product: CASSLIALAKGEQYF.

Points on this clone: Other DNA sequences within the sample encode an identical CDR3. The rearrangement uses TRBV15 and TRBJ1-2; D unclear. The V gene lost 0 bases and the J gene lost 3 bases, with 2 bases spanning the gap. Germline V gene data show CDR1 as LNHNV and CDR2 as YYDKDF (reference sequence). This CDR3 comprises 12 residues. CDR3 in amino acids: CATSRDYYGYTF. The CDR3 bases are TGTGCCACCAGCAGAGACTACTATGGCTACACCTTC.

The chain recombines TRBV6-6 with TRBJ1-1, with D tentatively TRBD1 (6 bases). The V gene's germline CDR1 is MNHNY and CDR2 SVGAGI (reference sequence). The ends were cut back, 0 bases at V and 5 bases at J, with 13 bases in the middle. CDR3 length: 15 residues. The CDR3 region has the DNA TGTGCCAGCAGTTACTCGAAGGGGGACCAAACTGAAGCTTTCTTT. This gives the protein CASSYSKGDQTEAFF.

The genes are TRBV28 and TRBJ2-3; unclear D gene. CDR1 and CDR2 (germline): MDHEN, SYDVKM. This CDR3 has 11 residues. Trimming cost V 3 bases and J 6 bases, with 4 bases left between them. Here the CDR3 DNA reads TGTGCCAGCAGTTTGGGGGATACGCAGTATTTT. Translated: CASSLGDTQYF. Using reference TRBV28 and TRBJ2-3 for the parts outside the CDR3, the full variable domain is DVKVTQSSRYLVKRTGEKVFLECVQDMDHENMFWYRQDPGLGLRLIYFSYDVKMKEKGDIPEGYSVSREKKERFSLILESASTNQTSMYLCASSLGDTQYFGPGTRLTVL.

This clone was picked up one time. This sequence joins TRBV28 and TRBJ2-5, with 7 bases identical to TRBD2. J lost 7 bases, V lost 6 bases, and 8 bases had no gene match. The CDR3 covers 13 residues. From germline, CDR1 is MDHEN and CDR2 SYDVKM. CDR3 residues: CASRRSGEGTQYF. For the CDR3, the DNA is TGTGCCAGCAGAAGGTCCGGGGAGGGGACCCAGTACTTC.

The chain combines TRBV28 with TRBJ1-2; D possibly corresponds to TRBD1 (5 bases). V lost 1 base to trimming and J lost 4 bases, with 13 bases between them. The CDR3 loop spans 15 amino acids. In germline, CDR1 is MDHEN, CDR2 SYDVKM. The CDR3 sequence is CASSLYPGQGYGYTF. Here the CDR3 DNA reads TGTGCCAGCAGTTTATACCCGGGGCAGGGCTATGGCTACACCTTC.

The chain employs TRBV27 and TRBJ1-4; D is unclear. Looked up from germline, CDR1 is MNHEY and CDR2 is SMNVEV (reference sequence). The V end was cut by 7 bases, the J end by 7 bases, with 13 bases between. The CDR3 extends over 13 amino acids. This CDR3 reads CASKWTWGEKLFF. In DNA form, the CDR3 reads TGTGCCAGCAAGTGGACCTGGGGTGAAAAACTGTTTTTT.

V is TRBV30 and J is TRBJ1-1; D is uncertain. V shed 7 bases and J shed 5 bases, with 17 bases lying between them. This CDR3 is built from 13 residues. Germline values: CDR1 GTSNPN, CDR2 SVGIG (reference sequence). The CDR3 protein is CAFRLRAGTEAFF. CDR3 in DNA: TGTGCCTTCAGATTGCGGGCGGGAACTGAAGCTTTCTTT.

This clone was seen just once. The chain employs TRBV4-1 and TRBJ2-3, with 7 bases matching TRBD2. CDR1 is MGHRA, CDR2 YSYEKL, per germline. The V gene end was trimmed by 0 bases and the J gene end by 1 base; junction bases not matched to a gene: 4. The length of the CDR3 is 16 residues. For the CDR3, the DNA is TGCGCCAGCAGCCAAGAGGGAGGGGTTCGCACAGATACGCAGTATTTT. Its translation: CASSQEGGVRTDTQYF.